A selection of T cell receptor beta chains follows, all from one sample in a study of human T cells and chemical hapten exposure. TCRdb ran MiXCR on the RACE reads and lists one entry per CDR3 protein. The table records 40,000 or so distinct CDR3 sequences, roughly an eighth of them present only once. Source: whole blood, taken in connection with sensitization to the hapten diphenylcyclopropenone (DPC). The origin of the receptors is a woman aged 40-49 years with alopecia areata. Some clones in this sample may be carry-over from other donors' samples. Each CDR3 is given with its conserved first and last residue. The order of the fields is D gene, J gene, V gene, clone size, CDR3 DNA, CDR3 protein. A D gene is named only where the DNA matches it firmly. Clone size, where shown, is once, few, many, or a class for clones that have expanded.

D: NA; J: TRBJ1-3; V: TRBV5-6; size: NA; DNA: TGTGCCAGCAGCTTGGATTCGACGGTCGTCTCTGGAAACACCATATATTTT; CDR3: CASSLDSTVVSGNTIYF
D: NA; J: TRBJ1-5; V: TRBV29-1; size: many; DNA: TGCAGCGTCAAGGGAGGGGAGGCTAATCAGCCCCAGCATTTT; CDR3: CSVKGGEANQPQHF
D: TRBD1; J: TRBJ2-4; V: TRBV27; size: many; DNA: TGTGCCAGCAGTCAGGGACAGCCTTCAAACATTCAGTACTTC; CDR3: CASSQGQPSNIQYF
D: NA; J: TRBJ2-7; V: TRBV10-2; size: many; DNA: TGCGCCAGCAGTGATCCTCCCGACGAGCAGTACTTC; CDR3: CASSDPPDEQYF
D: NA; J: TRBJ2-2; V: TRBV20-1; size: many; DNA: TGCAGTGCTGGGGACACCGGGGAGCTGTTTTTT; CDR3: CSAGDTGELFF
D: TRBD2; J: TRBJ2-3; V: TRBV25-1; size: NA; DNA: TGTGCCAGCAGGCGGGAGAGGGCAGATACGCAGTATTTT; CDR3: CASRRERADTQYF
D: TRBD1; J: TRBJ1-2; V: TRBV9; size: few; DNA: TGTGCCAGCAGCCCCGGACAGGGGGACTATGGCTACACCTTC; CDR3: CASSPGQGDYGYTF
D: NA; J: TRBJ2-5; V: TRBV13; size: many; DNA: TGTGCCAGCAGGTACAGGGCCCAAGGGGAGACCCAGTACTTC; CDR3: CASRYRAQGETQYF
D: NA; J: TRBJ2-7; V: TRBV6-2/TRBV6-3; size: many; DNA: TGTGCCAGCAGTACCACGACAGGCTACGAGCAGTACTTC; CDR3: CASSTTTGYEQYF
D: TRBD1; J: TRBJ1-1; V: TRBV4-1; size: NA; DNA: TGCGCCAGCAGCCAAGAGTCGGGACAGCGGAACACTGAAGCTTTCTTT; CDR3: CASSQESGQRNTEAFF
D: TRBD2; J: TRBJ2-7; V: TRBV3-1; size: NA; DNA: TGTGCCAGCAGCCAAGCTGGGAGGGCGTCCTACGAGCAGTACTTC; CDR3: CASSQAGRASYEQYF
D: TRBD1; J: TRBJ2-5; V: TRBV30; size: few; DNA: TGTGCCTGGGGTGGAGCAGGGGGCTTCACAGAGACCCAGTACTTC; CDR3: CAWGGAGGFTETQYF
D: NA; J: TRBJ1-2; V: TRBV28; size: many; DNA: TGTGCCAGCAGTGCGGACTATGGCTACACCTTC; CDR3: CASSADYGYTF
D: NA; J: TRBJ1-2; V: TRBV28; size: many; DNA: TGTGCCAGCAGTTTATATGAGGGGGAATTATTCTATGGCTACACCTTC; CDR3: CASSLYEGELFYGYTF
D: NA; J: TRBJ2-1; V: TRBV5-1; size: many; DNA: TGCGCCAGCAGCTTGGCCGGGATAGCGCCAGACAATGAGCAGTTCTTC; CDR3: CASSLAGIAPDNEQFF
D: NA; J: TRBJ2-2; V: TRBV5-1; size: many; DNA: TGCGCCAGCAGCCCCTCTGGCGGGGTGAGAACCGGGGAGCTGTTTTTT; CDR3: CASSPSGGVRTGELFF
D: TRBD1; J: TRBJ2-6; V: TRBV28; size: many; DNA: TGTGCCAGCAGTTCGACAGGGACCGGGGCCAACGTCCTGACTTTC; CDR3: CASSSTGTGANVLTF
D: NA; J: TRBJ2-7; V: TRBV20-1; size: many; DNA: TGCAGTGCTCGCTACCGGGAGTTGTACGAGCAGTACTTC; CDR3: CSARYRELYEQYF
D: TRBD1; J: TRBJ2-1; V: TRBV20-1; size: many; DNA: TGCAGCACGCCGGGACAGGGTCTCAACAATGAGCAGTTCTTC; CDR3: CSTPGQGLNNEQFF
D: TRBD1; J: TRBJ1-2; V: TRBV30; size: many; DNA: TGTGCCTGGAGTGCCGACAGGGGCGGGTTGTATGGCTACACCTTC; CDR3: CAWSADRGGLYGYTF
D: NA; J: TRBJ2-3; V: TRBV11-2; size: many; DNA: TGTGCCAGCAGCCAGGGGACCCAATGGGCGCAGTATTTT; CDR3: CASSQGTQWAQYF
D: NA; J: TRBJ2-2; V: TRBV20-1; size: once; DNA: TGCAGTGCTAGACCCACAGGGCTAAACACCGGGGAGCTGTTTTTT; CDR3: CSARPTGLNTGELFF
D: NA; J: TRBJ1-1; V: TRBV27; size: many; DNA: TGTGCCAGCAACATACAGGGACCCAACACTGAAGCTTTCTTT; CDR3: CASNIQGPNTEAFF
D: TRBD1; J: TRBJ2-1; V: TRBV3-1; size: NA; DNA: TGTGCCAGCAGCCAACTGACAGGGAAGCAGTTCTTC; CDR3: CASSQLTGKQFF
D: TRBD2; J: TRBJ2-1; V: TRBV5-6; size: NA; DNA: TGTGCCAGCAGCTTACGTAGCGGGAGGGCCAGATCCTACAATGAGCAGTTCTTC; CDR3: CASSLRSGRARSYNEQFF
D: TRBD2; J: TRBJ2-1; V: TRBV7-2; size: many; DNA: TGTGCCAGCAGCTTGGGACTAGCGGGATTCAATGAGCAGTTCTTC; CDR3: CASSLGLAGFNEQFF
D: NA; J: TRBJ1-2; V: TRBV2; size: many; DNA: TGTGCCAGCAGAGATCTGGCTGGCTACACCTTC; CDR3: CASRDLAGYTF
D: NA; J: TRBJ2-4; V: TRBV29-1; size: many; DNA: TGCAGCGTTGAGACCCCGGGGAGGGCCAAAAACATTCAGTACTTC; CDR3: CSVETPGRAKNIQYF
D: NA; J: TRBJ1-1; V: TRBV6-2/TRBV6-3; size: many; DNA: TGTGCCAGCAGGGAATTAATGAACACTGAAGCTTTCTTT; CDR3: CASRELMNTEAFF
D: NA; J: TRBJ1-6; V: TRBV6-6; size: many; DNA: TGTGCCACCCTAGACAGAATTAATTCACCCCTCCACTTT; CDR3: CATLDRINSPLHF
D: NA; J: TRBJ2-3; V: TRBV20-1; size: NA; DNA: TGCAGTGCCCCCTTGGAGACCGGAATGGATACGCAGTATTTT; CDR3: CSAPLETGMDTQYF
D: NA; J: TRBJ1-6; V: TRBV12-3/TRBV12-4; size: NA; DNA: TGTGCCAGCAGTTTAGAATCGGGGTATTCACCCCTCCACTTT; CDR3: CASSLESGYSPLHF
D: NA; J: TRBJ1-2; V: TRBV6-1; size: many; DNA: TGTGCCAGCAGTGTGGGCAGGAGCTATGGCTACACCTTC; CDR3: CASSVGRSYGYTF
D: NA; J: TRBJ1-5; V: TRBV27; size: many; DNA: TGTGCCAGCAGGCCCGTGGGCGCGAGCAATCAGCCCCAGCATTTT; CDR3: CASRPVGASNQPQHF
D: NA; J: TRBJ2-3; V: TRBV25-1; size: many; DNA: TGTGCCAGCAGTGAACCTTTATCAGATACGCAGTATTTT; CDR3: CASSEPLSDTQYF
D: TRBD1; J: TRBJ1-2; V: TRBV29-1; size: few; DNA: TGCAGCGTTCCGATTATAACAGGGGTCTATGGCTACACCTTC; CDR3: CSVPIITGVYGYTF
D: NA; J: TRBJ2-3; V: TRBV11-3; size: many; DNA: TGTGCCAGCAGCTTAGACAGCACAGATACGCAGTATTTT; CDR3: CASSLDSTDTQYF
D: TRBD1; J: TRBJ1-6; V: TRBV2; size: few; DNA: TGTGCCACAAGTTCGGACAGGAGCTCCTATAATTCACCCCTCCACTTT; CDR3: CATSSDRSSYNSPLHF
D: TRBD2; J: TRBJ2-1; V: TRBV12-3/TRBV12-4; size: many; DNA: TGTGCCAGCAGTTTATCATCTAGCGGGGGGGCCGGCTACAATGAGCAGTTCTTC; CDR3: CASSLSSSGGAGYNEQFF
D: TRBD1; J: TRBJ2-7; V: TRBV11-1; size: few; DNA: TGTGCCAGCAGCGTAGGGGACAGGGCCGCTCCATTCGTGCAGTACTTC; CDR3: CASSVGDRAAPFVQYF
D: TRBD1; J: TRBJ1-1; V: TRBV4-3; size: many; DNA: TGCGCCAGCAGCCAAGATGACAGGGGGGGGAACACTGAAGCTTTCTTT; CDR3: CASSQDDRGGNTEAFF